This TCR beta chain stems from a study of T cell repertoires in cytomegalovirus infection. Looking at the study overall: Both recently identified HLA-C-restricted and well-studied HLA-B-restricted CMV epitopes were used in the study. Evidence of both CMV infection and a matching HLA type came from public TCR beta signatures. Broader study findings: Dominating the ex vivo response were TCR beta clonotypes that were CMV-specific and HLA-C-restricted.

This clonotype has a single count. Its antigen is as yet unknown. In TCRdb, the reads were re-called with MiXCR into one record per CDR3 protein. In the table there are approximately 990,000 distinct CDR3 sequences, roughly 30% of which are singletons. This TCR was sampled from a human donor in good health (CMV status not recorded). Some clones in this sample may be carry-over from other donors' samples. The sample consisted of cultured CD8+ T cells from PBMCs, taken from culture after CMV antigen stimulation.

As DNA, the CDR3 is TGTGCCAGCACCCACCCCCACAGGGGGCTTAACACTGAAGCTTTCTTT. It yields the protein CASTHPHRGLNTEAFF. This chain joins TRBV6-1 and TRBJ1-1; 9 bases align to TRBD1. Germline CDR1 MNHNS, CDR2 SASEGT. There are 16 residues in the CDR3. Trimming at V came to 7 bases and at J to 2 bases, leaving 11 bases not matched to a gene.